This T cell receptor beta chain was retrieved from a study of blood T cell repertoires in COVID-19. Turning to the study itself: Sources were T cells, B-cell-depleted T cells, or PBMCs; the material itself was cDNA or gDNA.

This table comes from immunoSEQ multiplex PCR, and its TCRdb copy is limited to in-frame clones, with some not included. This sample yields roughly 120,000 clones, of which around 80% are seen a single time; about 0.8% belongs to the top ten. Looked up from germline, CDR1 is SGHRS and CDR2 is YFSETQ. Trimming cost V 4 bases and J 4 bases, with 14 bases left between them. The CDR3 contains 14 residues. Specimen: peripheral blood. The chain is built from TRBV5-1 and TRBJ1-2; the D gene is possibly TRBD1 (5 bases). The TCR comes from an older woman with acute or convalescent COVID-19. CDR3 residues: CASSPRQKGYGYTF. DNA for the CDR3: TGCGCCAGCAGCCCCCGACAGAAAGGCTATGGCTACACCTTC.